This is a list of T cell receptor beta chains from one sample in a study of radiation and T cells in renal cell carcinoma. Using immunoSEQ multiplex PCR, the repertoire was profiled, and TCRdb retains in-frame clones only, with some absent. Of around 45,000 clones listed, 82% are singletons. The material was blood, obtained from a patient whose treatment included radiotherapy and nephrectomy. Receptors were obtained from a woman aged 70-85 years with renal cell carcinoma. Both conserved end residues are part of each CDR3. The order of the fields is CDR3 DNA, CDR3 protein, V gene, clone size, J gene, D gene. A D gene is named only where the DNA matches it firmly. A clone size is listed for some rows: how often the clone was seen (once, few, many), or a class if it is expanded.

DNA: TGTGCCAGCCGAACCCCGGGATCCTCCTACGAGCAGTACTTC; CDR3: CASRTPGSSYEQYF; V: TRBV6-5; size: -; J: TRBJ2-7; D: -
DNA: TGTGCCCCCTCAACGGAAGGGGGCCGAGTGAACACTGAAGCTTTCTTT; CDR3: CAPSTEGGRVNTEAFF; V: TRBV30; size: few; J: TRBJ1-1; D: TRBD1
DNA: TGTGCCAGCAGTCCCGGGCGGAGGCATACGCAGTATTTT; CDR3: CASSPGRRHTQYF; V: TRBV7-3; size: -; J: TRBJ2-3; D: -
DNA: TGTGCCAGCAGCCGGGGACTGGACTCCTACAATGAGCAGTTCTTC; CDR3: CASSRGLDSYNEQFF; V: TRBV27; size: -; J: TRBJ2-1; D: -
DNA: TGTGCCAGCAGCTCCTTCAAGACATGGGAGGGCAATCAGCCCCAGCATTTT; CDR3: CASSSFKTWEGNQPQHF; V: TRBV7-8; size: -; J: TRBJ1-5; D: -
DNA: TGCGCCAGCAGCCAAGATCGAATGGGCGAGCAGTACTTC; CDR3: CASSQDRMGEQYF; V: TRBV4-3; size: -; J: TRBJ2-7; D: -
DNA: TGTGCCAGCAGTGTTAGTGGAACTTACTACGAGCAGTACTTC; CDR3: CASSVSGTYYEQYF; V: TRBV6-1; size: -; J: TRBJ2-7; D: -
DNA: TGTGCCAGCAGCTTAGGCGAAAGTGGGGGTTACGAGCAGTACTTC; CDR3: CASSLGESGGYEQYF; V: TRBV7-6; size: -; J: TRBJ2-7; D: -
DNA: TGCGCCAGCGCTAGGGATGGCAGGGGCTCTCAAGGCTACACCTTC; CDR3: CASARDGRGSQGYTF; V: TRBV5-1; size: -; J: TRBJ1-2; D: -
DNA: TGTGCCAGCAGAAGTAGCGGGGTCAGCTCCTACAATGAGCAGTTCTTC; CDR3: CASRSSGVSSYNEQFF; V: TRBV13; size: -; J: TRBJ2-1; D: TRBD2
DNA: TGCGCCAGCAGCCCACCGACAGGGGTCACGACCCAGTACTTC; CDR3: CASSPPTGVTTQYF; V: TRBV5-1; size: -; J: TRBJ2-5; D: TRBD1
DNA: TGTGCCAGCAGTGAAGTCTGGACAGGCTACGAGCAGTACTTC; CDR3: CASSEVWTGYEQYF; V: TRBV6-1; size: -; J: TRBJ2-7; D: TRBD1
DNA: TGTGCCAGCAGTGACAGTCAGGGTTCTCGCAATCAGCCCCAGCATTTT; CDR3: CASSDSQGSRNQPQHF; V: TRBV6-1; size: few; J: TRBJ1-5; D: -
DNA: TGCAGCGTTGACCACCATGACGAGCAGTACTTC; CDR3: CSVDHHDEQYF; V: TRBV29-1; size: -; J: TRBJ2-7; D: -
DNA: TGTGCCAGCAGTCCTCCCGGGTTAGGGGAGACCCAGTACTTC; CDR3: CASSPPGLGETQYF; V: TRBV25-1; size: few; J: TRBJ2-5; D: -
DNA: TGTGCCAGCAGGACCGGGACTAGAGGGTCCGGGGAGCTGTTTTTT; CDR3: CASRTGTRGSGELFF; V: TRBV2; size: once; J: TRBJ2-2; D: TRBD2
DNA: TGTGCCAGCAGTTTAGCTAGCGGGAGGTCTGAGGAGCAGTACTTC; CDR3: CASSLASGRSEEQYF; V: TRBV28; size: few; J: TRBJ2-7; D: TRBD2
DNA: TGTGCCAGCAGTGTTATGGGACAGGGATCGGGAAATGAGCAGTTCTTC; CDR3: CASSVMGQGSGNEQFF; V: TRBV6-4; size: -; J: TRBJ2-1; D: TRBD1